Listed below are T cell receptor beta chains from one sample, sequenced in a study of blood T cell repertoires in COVID-19. TCRdb's table, derived via immunoSEQ multiplex PCR, lists solely in-frame clones and lacks some. The profile shows roughly 250,000 clones, 80% to 90% of them singletons. Sequencing input: peripheral blood. These TCRs come from a woman in her sixties or seventies with acute or convalescent COVID-19. The conserved cysteine and the conserved F or W are not part of the CDR3 here. Each record gives: J gene, clone size, V gene, CDR3 protein. Clone sizes are given selectively: once, few, many, or a class where the clone is expanded.

j_call: TRBJ2-1
clone_size: -
v_call: TRBV7-6
cdr3_aa: ASSLGSGPHNEQF

j_call: TRBJ2-6
clone_size: -
v_call: TRBV28
cdr3_aa: ASSRGVLSGANVLT

j_call: TRBJ2-7
clone_size: -
v_call: TRBV5-4
cdr3_aa: ASSISQGAYEQY

j_call: TRBJ2-5
clone_size: once
v_call: TRBV5-4
cdr3_aa: ASSLGTEQETQY

j_call: TRBJ1-4
clone_size: -
v_call: TRBV3-1/TRBV3-2
cdr3_aa: ASSRRTGLNEKLF

j_call: TRBJ2-5
clone_size: -
v_call: TRBV9
cdr3_aa: ASSVDPGLAGGRETQY

j_call: TRBJ2-3
clone_size: few
v_call: TRBV7-2
cdr3_aa: ASRLVATNTDTQY

j_call: TRBJ1-1
clone_size: once
v_call: TRBV6-5
cdr3_aa: ASSLAGLGTEAF

j_call: TRBJ2-1
clone_size: -
v_call: TRBV28
cdr3_aa: ASSSLSRNEQF

j_call: TRBJ2-3
clone_size: -
v_call: TRBV28
cdr3_aa: ASRTGNTDTQY

j_call: TRBJ2-7
clone_size: -
v_call: TRBV10-2
cdr3_aa: ASTEQIYEQY

j_call: TRBJ2-1
clone_size: -
v_call: TRBV6-5
cdr3_aa: ASSQNYNEQF

j_call: TRBJ2-7
clone_size: -
v_call: TRBV12-3/TRBV12-4
cdr3_aa: ASSFHKTYEQY

j_call: TRBJ1-4
clone_size: -
v_call: TRBV3-1/TRBV3-2
cdr3_aa: ASSLSTGRLF

j_call: TRBJ1-1
clone_size: once
v_call: TRBV19
cdr3_aa: ASSTTGGQNTEAF

j_call: TRBJ2-1
clone_size: -
v_call: TRBV6-6
cdr3_aa: ASSYRGGQNEQF

j_call: TRBJ2-7
clone_size: -
v_call: TRBV2
cdr3_aa: ASRRASGTFSAYEQY

j_call: TRBJ1-3
clone_size: few
v_call: TRBV14
cdr3_aa: ASSQVGLNSGNTIY

j_call: TRBJ1-2
clone_size: -
v_call: TRBV7-9
cdr3_aa: ASSLGRGPHYGYT

j_call: TRBJ1-2
clone_size: -
v_call: TRBV5-1
cdr3_aa: ASSLDSPLPYGYT

j_call: TRBJ2-1
clone_size: -
v_call: TRBV6-1
cdr3_aa: ASSESLAGSYNEQF

j_call: TRBJ2-7
clone_size: -
v_call: TRBV7-9
cdr3_aa: ASSLTGTSYEQY

j_call: TRBJ1-2
clone_size: -
v_call: TRBV28
cdr3_aa: ASRTGQGNNYGYT

j_call: TRBJ2-6
clone_size: -
v_call: TRBV7-2
cdr3_aa: ASSVDRFSGANVLT

j_call: TRBJ2-1
clone_size: -
v_call: TRBV4-3
cdr3_aa: ASSQDYRANEQF

j_call: TRBJ2-7
clone_size: -
v_call: TRBV14
cdr3_aa: ASSQEGRYEQY

j_call: TRBJ1-6
clone_size: -
v_call: TRBV4-2
cdr3_aa: ASSQEPGTGLKGSYNSPLH

j_call: TRBJ1-1
clone_size: -
v_call: TRBV6-5
cdr3_aa: ASSYGTLNTEAF

j_call: TRBJ2-7
clone_size: -
v_call: TRBV7-9
cdr3_aa: ASTDLRSTYEQY

j_call: TRBJ2-4
clone_size: -
v_call: TRBV30
cdr3_aa: AYRGGTEKRGAKNIQY

j_call: TRBJ1-2
clone_size: once
v_call: TRBV6-6
cdr3_aa: ASSDIQGYYGYT

j_call: TRBJ1-2
clone_size: -
v_call: TRBV3-1/TRBV3-2
cdr3_aa: ASSPRTEYGYT

j_call: TRBJ1-1
clone_size: -
v_call: TRBV28
cdr3_aa: ASRDIGTNTEAF

j_call: TRBJ2-2
clone_size: -
v_call: TRBV12-5
cdr3_aa: ASGSGGQGAWTGELF

j_call: TRBJ1-4
clone_size: -
v_call: TRBV30
cdr3_aa: AWSVDRGLSNEKLF

j_call: TRBJ1-2
clone_size: -
v_call: TRBV19
cdr3_aa: ASSRTGEIGYT

j_call: TRBJ1-3
clone_size: -
v_call: TRBV24-1
cdr3_aa: ATSESGVQNTIY

j_call: TRBJ1-2
clone_size: -
v_call: TRBV2
cdr3_aa: ASSEGGGGYT

j_call: TRBJ2-7
clone_size: once
v_call: TRBV7-9
cdr3_aa: ASSITSGGPLEQY

j_call: TRBJ2-2
clone_size: -
v_call: TRBV5-4
cdr3_aa: ASTSRTGELF

j_call: TRBJ1-1
clone_size: few
v_call: TRBV7-9
cdr3_aa: ASSHRGLSTEAF

j_call: TRBJ1-1
clone_size: -
v_call: TRBV7-9
cdr3_aa: ASSHLTANTEAF

j_call: TRBJ1-6
clone_size: -
v_call: TRBV6-5
cdr3_aa: ASSYSGTDNSPLH

j_call: TRBJ2-1
clone_size: -
v_call: TRBV28
cdr3_aa: ATHPGGTYNEQF

j_call: TRBJ2-1
clone_size: -
v_call: TRBV28
cdr3_aa: ASSWAANNEQF

j_call: TRBJ1-6
clone_size: once
v_call: TRBV5-6
cdr3_aa: ASTPARGSYNSPLH

j_call: TRBJ1-2
clone_size: few
v_call: TRBV6-5
cdr3_aa: ASSNPSGYT

j_call: TRBJ1-2
clone_size: -
v_call: TRBV6-5
cdr3_aa: ASSYMYSRANYGYT